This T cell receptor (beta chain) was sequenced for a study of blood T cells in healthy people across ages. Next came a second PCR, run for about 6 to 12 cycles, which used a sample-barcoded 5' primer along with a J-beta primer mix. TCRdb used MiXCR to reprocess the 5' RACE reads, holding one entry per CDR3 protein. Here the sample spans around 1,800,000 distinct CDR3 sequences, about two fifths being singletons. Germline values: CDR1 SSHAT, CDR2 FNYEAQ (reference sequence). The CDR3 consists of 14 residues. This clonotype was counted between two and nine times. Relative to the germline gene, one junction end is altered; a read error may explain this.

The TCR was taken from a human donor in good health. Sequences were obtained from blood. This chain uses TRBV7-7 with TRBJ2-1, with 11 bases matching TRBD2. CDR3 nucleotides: TGTGCTAGCAGCTTAGCGGGGGGGATCGATGAGCAGTTCTTC. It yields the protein CASSLAGGIDEQFF. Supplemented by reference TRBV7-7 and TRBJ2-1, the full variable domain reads GAGVSQSPRYKVTKRGQDVTLRCDPISSHATLYWYQQALGQGPEFLTYFNYEAQPDKSGLPSDRFSAERPEGSISTLTIQRTEQRDSAMYRCASSLAGGIDEQFFGPGTRLTVL.